These T cell receptor beta chains were read from a single sample in a study of T cells after yellow fever vaccination. TCRdb reanalysed the 5' RACE reads using MiXCR and keeps one entry per CDR3 protein. The data show 610,000 or so distinct CDR3 sequences, with over 9% seen just once and just under 15% held by the top ten. The source material was PBMCs, sampled on the day of the yellow fever booster vaccination. These receptors all come from a man between 25 and 39 years old who received the YFV17D yellow fever vaccine. The CDR3 runs from the conserved cysteine through the conserved F or W. Each record gives: clone size, J gene, V gene, D gene, CDR3 DNA, CDR3 protein. A D gene is named only where the DNA matches it firmly. Clone size, where shown, is once, few, many, or a class for clones that have expanded.

.,TRBJ2-3,TRBV20-1,TRBD2,TGCAGTGCTAGAGTAGCGGGATTAGGCACAGATACGCAGTATTTT,CSARVAGLGTDTQYF
.,TRBJ2-3,TRBV9,.,TGTGCCAGCAGCGGGAAGGGGTACAAGACAGATACGCAGTATTTT,CASSGKGYKTDTQYF
.,TRBJ2-1,TRBV28,TRBD2,TGTGCCAGCAGCCCCCCACCGGGACTAGCGGGAGAGGGTGAGCAGTTCTTC,CASSPPPGLAGEGEQFF
.,TRBJ1-5,TRBV19,TRBD1,TGTGCCAGTAGTCCCACAGGGGTTCAGCCCCAGCATTTT,CASSPTGVQPQHF
.,TRBJ2-5,TRBV6-1,.,TGTGCCAGCAGGGTGGACATTGGGGTAGGCGAGACCCAGTACTTC,CASRVDIGVGETQYF
.,TRBJ2-3,TRBV5-6,.,TGTGCCAGCAGCAGAGGGGGTAGTAAGGCAGATACGCAGTATTTT,CASSRGGSKADTQYF
.,TRBJ1-5,TRBV20-1,.,TGCAGTGCTAGGGCAGTAGGGGTCAATCAGCCCCAGCATTTT,CSARAVGVNQPQHF
.,TRBJ2-2,TRBV30,.,TGTGCCTGGAGTATACAGGGAAGCGGGGAGCTGTTTTTT,CAWSIQGSGELFF
few,TRBJ1-5,TRBV12-3/TRBV12-4,.,TGTGCCAGCAGTGAGGGGGGGAGGGCACAGCATTTT,CASSEGGRAQHF
.,TRBJ1-6,TRBV6-5,.,TGTGCCAGCAGTTTACTCGGAGGATTCAATTCACCCCTCCACTTT,CASSLLGGFNSPLHF
many,TRBJ2-1,TRBV5-5,.,TGTGCCAGCAGCCCGAATGAAGTCTACTACAATGAGCAGTTCTTC,CASSPNEVYYNEQFF
.,TRBJ2-4,TRBV25-1,.,TGTGCCAGCAGTGATTTGCTGGGGGGAAACATTCAGTACTTC,CASSDLLGGNIQYF
.,TRBJ2-1,TRBV7-2,.,TGTGCCAGCAGCGGCGCAGGGAGCTCCTACAATGAGCAGTTCTTC,CASSGAGSSYNEQFF
.,TRBJ2-2,TRBV12-3/TRBV12-4,TRBD2,TGTGCCAGCAGTCACTCCGGGACTAGCGGCGTAAAAGGGGAGCTGTTTTTT,CASSHSGTSGVKGELFF
few,TRBJ2-5,TRBV5-1,.,TGCGCCAGCATCGGTGATGGGGGGGAGACCCAGTACTTC,CASIGDGGETQYF
few,TRBJ1-5,TRBV6-1,.,TGTGCCAGCAGTGAAGGGCGAGTGGGAGGAAGACAGCCCCAGCATTTT,CASSEGRVGGRQPQHF
few,TRBJ2-7,TRBV20-1,.,TGCAGTGCTAGCCGCGGGACGGGCTACGAGCAGTACTTC,CSASRGTGYEQYF
many,TRBJ1-1,TRBV5-1,.,TGCGCCAGCACAACAGGGATTAACACTGAAGCTTTCTTT,CASTTGINTEAFF
few,TRBJ2-7,TRBV30,TRBD2,TGTGCCTGGAGCGACGGACTAGCGGGACTCGAGCAGTACTTC,CAWSDGLAGLEQYF
.,TRBJ2-1,TRBV12-3/TRBV12-4,TRBD1,TGTGCCAGCAGCAGGCCCGGACAGGGATTAAGTGAGCAGTTCTTC,CASSRPGQGLSEQFF
few,TRBJ2-2,TRBV7-2,.,TGTGCCAGCAGCTTAGCCAGGACAGCCGGGACCGGGGAGCTGTTTTTT,CASSLARTAGTGELFF
few,TRBJ2-2,TRBV20-1,.,TGCAGTGCTAGCGACACCGGGGAGCTGTTTTTT,CSASDTGELFF